Ten or more counts support the clone carrying this T cell receptor beta chain. The antigen remains undetermined. Arm-PCR with iRepertoire HTBI primers amplified the CDR3 regions for these TCR beta libraries. TCRdb itself ran the multiplex PCR reads through MiXCR, one entry per CDR3 protein. The table records 400,000 to 500,000 distinct CDR3 sequences, around 20% of them present only once. This specimen belongs to a study of regulatory T cells in long-lasting Graves disease. Time point in this sample: persistent/refractory GD, antithyroid drugs over 5 years with positive TRAb. The TCR library used RNA extracted from PBMCs. The study's findings and limits: Persistent disease preferred TRBV28, TRBJ1-2 and TRBJ2-5; new disease, TRBV20-1 and TRBJ2-1.

Germline V gene sequence: CDR1 MDHEN, CDR2 SYDVKM. V was clipped by 8 bases and J by 4 bases; unmatched bases: 10. The CDR3 runs 15 residues. The source is a female donor with Graves disease. V usage is TRBV28 and J usage is TRBJ2-7; TRBD1 matches at 11 bases. This material consisted of peripheral blood mononuclear cells (PBMCs), taken when the disease was refractory, from a patient treated with antithyroid drugs. The CDR3 is CASPTPGQGEYEQYF. As DNA, the CDR3 is TGTGCCAGCCCTACTCCGGGACAGGGGGAGTACGAGCAGTACTTC. Full variable domain (outside the CDR3, taken from reference TRBV28 and TRBJ2-7): DVKVTQSSRYLVKRTGEKVFLECVQDMDHENMFWYRQDPGLGLRLIYFSYDVKMKEKGDIPEGYSVSREKKERFSLILESASTNQTSMYLCASPTPGQGEYEQYFGPGTRLTVT.